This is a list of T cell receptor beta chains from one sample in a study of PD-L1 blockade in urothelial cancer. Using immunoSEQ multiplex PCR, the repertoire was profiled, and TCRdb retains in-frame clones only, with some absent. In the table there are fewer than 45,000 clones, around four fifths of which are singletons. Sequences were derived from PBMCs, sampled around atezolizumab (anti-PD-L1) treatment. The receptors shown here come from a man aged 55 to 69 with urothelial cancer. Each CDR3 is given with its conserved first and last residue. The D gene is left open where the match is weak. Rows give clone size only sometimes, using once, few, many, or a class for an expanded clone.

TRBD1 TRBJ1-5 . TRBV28 TGTGCCAGCACCAGCCCTCCGGGACAGGGGGGGCCTTATAGCAATCAGCCCCAGCATTTT CASTSPPGQGGPYSNQPQHF
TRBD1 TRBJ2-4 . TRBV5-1 TGCGCCAGCAGCTTTGGAGGACAGGGGCAAAACATTCAGTACTTC CASSFGGQGQNIQYF
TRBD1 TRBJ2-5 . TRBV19 TGTGCCAGTAGGGGACAGTTCACCGAGACCCAGTACTTC CASRGQFTETQYF
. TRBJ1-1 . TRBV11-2 TGTGCCAGCAGCTTTCAGAAGAACACTGAAGCTTTCTTT CASSFQKNTEAFF
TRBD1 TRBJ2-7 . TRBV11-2 TGTGCCAGCAGCTTGACAGGGGACTCCTACGAGCAGTACTTC CASSLTGDSYEQYF
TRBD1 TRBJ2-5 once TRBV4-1 TGCGCCAGCAGCCCTATACCGGGACAGGAAGAGACCCAGTACTTC CASSPIPGQEETQYF
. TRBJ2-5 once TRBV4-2 TGTGCCAGCAGCGCGGGACAGCAAGAGACCCAGTACTTC CASSAGQQETQYF
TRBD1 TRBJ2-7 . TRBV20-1 TGCAGTGCTACCGACAGGGACGAGCAGTACTTC CSATDRDEQYF
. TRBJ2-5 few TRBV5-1 TGCGCCAGCAGCTTGGGACTAGAACAAGAGACCCAGTACTTC CASSLGLEQETQYF
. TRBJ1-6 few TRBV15 TGTGCCACCAGCACCCGGGACACCCTCAAATCCCTCCACTTT CATSTRDTLKSLHF
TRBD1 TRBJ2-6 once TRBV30 TGTGCCTGGAGTGTACACAGGGGGGACCCCTCTGGGGCCAACGTCCTGACTTTC CAWSVHRGDPSGANVLTF
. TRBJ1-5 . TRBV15 TGTGCCACCAGCAGACAGGTGAAGAGCAATCAGCCCCAGCATTTT CATSRQVKSNQPQHF
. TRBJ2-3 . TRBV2 TGTGCCAGCAGGAGGGACATTACCCCGGCAGATACGCAGTATTTT CASRRDITPADTQYF
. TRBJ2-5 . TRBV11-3 TGTGCCAGCAGCTTAAGGGGAAGGGATGGGGAGACCCAGTACTTC CASSLRGRDGETQYF
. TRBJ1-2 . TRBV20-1 TGCAGTGTACGAGGTGACTATGGCTACACCTTC CSVRGDYGYTF
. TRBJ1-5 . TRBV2 TGTGCCACCTCGAAGGGGAGGGAGTGGCAGCCCCAGCATTTT CATSKGREWQPQHF